The 6 T cell receptor beta chains below all came from one sample that was sequenced in a study of OX40 agonist ivuxolimab in advanced cancers. Some clones are missing from TCRdb's copy, which holds only in-frame ones; the method was immunoSEQ multiplex PCR. The table has about 47,000 clones, about nine tenths seen once. Source: CD4+ or CD8+ T cells sorted from blood, taken in a trial of the OX40 agonist ivuxolimab. The receptors stem from an adult with an advanced solid tumor such as melanoma, head and neck, liver or kidney cancer.

The V gene is TRBV7-3, the J gene TRBJ2-2, with 9 bases matching TRBD2. Germline trimming cut 8 bases from V and 3 bases from J; bases unmatched to any gene: 7. This CDR3 has 15 amino acids. Germline CDR1 reads SGHTA; CDR2 reads FQGTGA. CDR3 loop: CASLGAGGDTGELFF. As DNA, the CDR3 is TGTGCCAGCCTGGGGGCGGGAGGGGACACCGGGGAGCTGTTTTTT.

The chain combines TRBV27 with TRBJ1-2, with D hard to call. Germline V gene data show CDR1 as MNHEY and CDR2 as SMNVEV (reference sequence). The CDR3 runs 16 residues. Deletions cut 0 bases from V and 0 bases from J, with 11 bases between. The CDR3 DNA sequence: TGTGCCAGCAGTTTATCGGGCAACAACGCTAACTATGGCTACACCTTC. Residues: CASSLSGNNANYGYTF.

V usage is TRBV7-2 and J usage is TRBJ1-2; no firm D call. Trimming removed 5 bases at V and 4 bases at J, with 11 bases between. Germline CDR1 SGHTA, CDR2 FQGNSA. The CDR3 is 13 amino acids. DNA of the CDR3: TGTGCCAGCAGCCCCTACGGCCCCTATGGCTACACCTTC. Protein sequence: CASSPYGPYGYTF.

The chain is built from TRBV18 and TRBJ2-7; D ambiguous. CDR1 and CDR2 from the germline V gene are KGHSH and LQKENI. V was clipped by 4 bases and J by 2 bases, with 6 bases between them. The CDR3 spans 12 residues. CDR3 nucleotides: TGTGCCAGCTCACTATACACCTACGAGCAGTACTTC. Translating gives CASSLYTYEQYF.

The V call is TRBV7-2, the J call TRBJ2-3, with D tentatively TRBD1 (7 bases). Germline V gives CDR1 SGHTA, CDR2 FQGNSA. The CDR3 spans 16 residues. V lost 5 bases to trimming and J lost 5 bases, with 20 bases between them. This CDR3 is CASSRGGGQGGDTQYF. The CDR3 DNA reads TGTGCCAGCAGCCGAGGAGGGGGTCAGGGGGGAGATACGCAGTATTTT.

The V call is TRBV6-6, the J call TRBJ2-3; 10 nucleotides line up with TRBD2. V was pared by 4 bases and J by 0 bases, with 4 bases of the junction left unmatched. This CDR3 comprises 16 residues. The germline gives CDR1 MNHNY, CDR2 SVGAGI (reference sequence). CDR3 sequence (DNA): TGTGCCAGCAGTTTACTAGCGGGGAAGAGCACAGATACGCAGTATTTT. Its translation: CASSLLAGKSTDTQYF.